A single sample gave rise to the 18 T cell receptor beta chains below, sequenced in a study of T cells in Graves' hyperthyroidism and ophthalmopathy (dated by TCRdb to the late 2010s). Libraries were prepared through multiplex PCR. Sequencing was carried out with an Illumina HiSeq 2000. TCR beta CDR3 regions were amplified from RNA transcripts. For the first round of RT-PCR on the TCR CDR3, the HTBI primer set was used together with the Qiagen OneStep RT-PCR kit. TCRdb reprocessing: public reads trimmed at Q25 with fastp, clones called with MiXCR, in-frame beta chains kept. All rows with the same CDR3 protein become a single entry with the most common DNA and genes. The sample table records hundreds of thousands of distinct CDR3 sequences; 38% of these occur just once. The ten largest make up about 9% of the sample. Sequencing was carried out using blood. The receptors were sampled from a man younger than 35 with Graves' hyperthyroidism.

The J gene is TRBJ1-5, the V gene TRBV6-5, with D perhaps TRBD1 (5 bases). CDR1 is MNHEY, CDR2 SVGAGI, per germline. The CDR3 extends over 14 amino acids. Deletions cut 4 bases from V and 4 bases from J, with 11 bases between. The CDR3 DNA sequence: TGTGCCAGCAGTTCGATCGACAGAAATCAGCCCCAGCATTTT. Protein: CASSSIDRNQPQHF.

J is TRBJ1-1 and V is TRBV12-3 or TRBV12-4; possible D gene TRBD1, 5 bases. Between the trimmed V and J ends, which lost 7 bases and 5 bases, there was a span of 17 bases. The CDR3 is 14 residues long. The chain's CDR3 is CASTMRGAGTEAFF. DNA of the CDR3: TGTGCCAGCACCATGAGAGGGGCTGGAACTGAAGCTTTCTTT.

The V and J genes are TRBV29-1 and TRBJ1-4; D call uncertain. V was shortened by 0 bases and J by 2 bases, with 7 bases between the two germline ends. The CDR3 contains 14 residues. CDR1 SQVTM and CDR2 ANQGSEA come from the germline V gene. CDR3: CSVEDHGTNEKLFF. DNA of the CDR3: TGCAGCGTTGAAGATCATGGGACTAATGAAAAACTGTTTTTT.

The rearrangement uses TRBV7-6 and TRBJ1-1; D remains unclear. Between the trimmed V and J ends, which lost 0 bases and 14 bases, there was a span of 16 bases. The germline gives CDR1 SGHVS, CDR2 FNYEAQ. This CDR3 comprises 13 residues. The CDR3 sequence is CASSLAGLAGGFF. CDR3 in DNA: TGTGCCAGCAGCTTAGCCGGACTAGCGGGAGGGTTCTTT.

This clonotype was picked up one time. One junction end does not reproduce the germline sequence, and a read error may be involved. The chain links TRBV7-7 to TRBJ1-2, with 9 bases identical to TRBD1. Germline CDR1 reads SSHAT; CDR2 reads FNYEAQ (reference sequence). This CDR3 spans 13 amino acids. CDR3 region: CASSLLGTGSGTF. DNA of the CDR3: TGTGCTAGCAGCCTGTTGGGGACAGGGTCCGGCACCTTC. Full variable domain (remainder filled in from reference TRBV7-7 and TRBJ1-2): GAGVSQSPRYKVTKRGQDVTLRCDPISSHATLYWYQQALGQGPEFLTYFNYEAQPDKSGLPSDRFSAERPEGSISTLTIQRTEQRDSAMYRCASSLLGTGSGTFGSGTRLTVV.

This chain uses TRBV6-5 with TRBJ1-4; D is perhaps TRBD1 (6 bases). The germline CDR1 and CDR2 sequences are MNHEY and SVGAGI. This CDR3 spans 14 amino acids. The V end was cut by 2 bases, the J end by 8 bases, with 12 bases between. The CDR3 nucleotides are TGTGCCAGCAGTTACCGGGGGGCTGACGAAAAACTGTTTTTT. Translated: CASSYRGADEKLFF.

This rearrangement joins TRBV29-1 to TRBJ2-7; D is possibly TRBD2 (7 bases). V lost 2 bases and J 3 bases, leaving 23 bases between the germline ends. CDR1 and CDR2 from the germline V gene are SQVTM and ANQGSEA. There are 17 residues in the CDR3. CDR3 DNA: TGCAGCGTTGAAAGGGAGAATGGTGGGGGGGCGGGCTACGAGCAGTACTTC. It encodes CSVERENGGGAGYEQYF.

This clonotype appeared once. The chain is built from TRBV5-1 and TRBJ1-1; D is undetermined. This CDR3 comprises 13 residues. Germline V gene sequence: CDR1 SGHRS, CDR2 YFSETQ. V was pared by 2 bases and J by 6 bases, with 11 bases between. DNA of the CDR3: TGCGCCAGCAGCTTCGGAGGGCCCGCTGAAGCTTTCTTT. It specifies CASSFGGPAEAFF.

This clonotype has at least ten counts. The rearrangement links TRBV29-1 to TRBJ1-1; the match to TRBD1 covers 8 bases. Germline V lookup: CDR1 SQVTM, CDR2 ANQGSEA. The CDR3 length is 13 residues. Germline trimming cut 7 bases from V and 4 bases from J; bases unmatched to any gene: 8. The CDR3 DNA sequence: TGCAGCGGCCGCAGGGGGCCCATCACTGAAGCTTTCTTT. Translating it yields CSGRRGPITEAFF. Based on the CDR3 plus reference TRBV29-1 and TRBJ1-1, the full variable domain is SAVISQKPSRDICQRGTSLTIQCQVDSQVTMMFWYRQQPGQSLTLIATANQGSEATYESGFVIDKFPISRPNLTFSTLTVSNMSPEDSSIYLCSGRRGPITEAFFGQGTRLTVV.

This clonotype has at least ten counts. The chain carries TRBV9 and TRBJ1-1; 7 nucleotides agree with TRBD1. Germline CDR1 reads SGDLS; CDR2 reads YYNGEE. Trimming took 4 bases from V and 4 from J; bases not matched to a gene: 4. The CDR3 loop spans 13 amino acids. In DNA, the CDR3 is TGTGCCAGCAGCCGAGGACAGGCCACTGAAGCTTTCTTT. Its protein is CASSRGQATEAFF.

The rearrangement uses TRBV5-6 and TRBJ2-7; TRBD1 or TRBD2 may be the D gene (7 bases each). CDR1 is SGHDT and CDR2 is YYEEEE in the germline V gene. The germline V and J ends were trimmed by 3 bases and 6 bases, with 13 bases remaining between them. This CDR3 is built from 13 residues. The CDR3 nucleotides are TGTGCCAGCAGCTACGCAGGGGGGGTCGAGCAGTACTTC. It translates to CASSYAGGVEQYF.

The rearrangement uses TRBV7-9 and TRBJ2-7, with a tentative D call TRBD1 (5 bases). Trimming removed 1 base from V and 7 bases from J, with 11 bases in between. CDR1 SEHNR and CDR2 FQNEAQ come from the germline V gene (reference sequence). The CDR3 is 13 residues long. The CDR3, as DNA: TGTGCCAGCAGCTTAGTGACAGTCTCGGAGCAGTACTTC. This translates into CASSLVTVSEQYF.

The J gene is TRBJ1-1, the V gene TRBV12-3 or TRBV12-4, with D possibly TRBD1 on 5 matching bases. This CDR3 spans 12 amino acids. Trimming took 4 bases from V and 7 from J, leaving 10 bases between them. For the CDR3, the DNA is TGTGCCAGCAGTTCAGACAGCTATGAAGCTTTCTTT. It specifies CASSSDSYEAFF.

As DNA, the CDR3 is TGCAGTGCTAGAGGTGTGGGACAGCCATATGGCTACACCTTC. Its protein is CSARGVGQPYGYTF. The chain employs TRBV20-1 and TRBJ1-2, with TRBD1 matching over 7 bases. Germline V gives CDR1 DFQATT, CDR2 SNEGSKA (reference sequence). CDR3 length: 14 residues. With 1 base clipped from V and 5 bases from J, the junction kept 7 bases outside the gene matches.

This clonotype was recorded many times. The chain has TRBV6-5 and TRBJ1-1; D possibly corresponds to TRBD1 (6 bases). The germline V and J ends were trimmed by 4 bases and 4 bases, with 13 bases remaining between them. The CDR3 consists of 14 residues. The V gene's germline CDR1 is MNHEY and CDR2 SVGAGI. CDR3 residues: CASSFRGEGTEAFF. CDR3 coding DNA: TGTGCCAGCAGTTTCAGGGGAGAGGGCACTGAAGCTTTCTTT.

V gene TRBV15 combines with J gene TRBJ2-3; D could derive from TRBD1 or TRBD2 (6 bases each). V lost 10 bases to trimming and J lost 4 bases, with 12 bases between them. CDR1 is LNHNV and CDR2 is YYDKDF in the germline V gene (reference sequence). There are 12 residues in the CDR3. The DNA for the CDR3 is TGTGCCAGTCGTGGGGGGCCAGATACGCAGTATTTT. It codes for CASRGGPDTQYF. Using reference TRBV15 and TRBJ2-3 for the parts outside the CDR3, the full variable domain is DAMVIQNPRYQVTQFGKPVTLSCSQTLNHNVMYWYQQKSSQAPKLLFHYYDKDFNNEADTPDNFQSRRPNTSFCFLDIRSPGLGDTAMYLCASRGGPDTQYFGPGTRLTVL.

This clonotype was seen ten or more times. The chain couples TRBV12-3 or TRBV12-4 to TRBJ1-5, with D possibly matching TRBD1 (6 bases). Deletions cut 4 bases from V and 7 bases from J, with 11 bases between. The CDR3 totals 13 residues. DNA of the CDR3: TGTGCCAGCAGTTCCCACCAGGGGCAGCCCCAGCATTTT. Translating gives CASSSHQGQPQHF.

For the CDR3, the DNA is TGTGCCAGCAGCCCGGGACTAGCGGTTTATAAGCAGTACTTC. Translated: CASSPGLAVYKQYF. The chain links TRBV7-9 to TRBJ2-7; TRBD2 agrees at 11 bases. Germline V gene sequence: CDR1 SEHNR, CDR2 FQNEAQ (reference sequence). With 5 bases clipped from V and 8 bases from J, the junction kept 8 bases outside the gene matches. This CDR3 contains 14 residues.